The 18 T cell receptor beta chains in this list originate from one sample, sequenced in a study of shared clonotypes between healthy human individuals. Only in-frame clones appear in the TCRdb table, and some are missing; sequencing was by immunoSEQ multiplex PCR. The sample consists of some 2.3 million clones, 85% to 95% of them appearing once. The sample consisted of naive CD4+ T cells from PBMCs. Sample subset: CD45RA+ positively selected. These receptors were obtained from a man between 18 and 29 years old in good health. Some clones in this sample may be carry-over from other donors' samples.

The rearrangement uses TRBV28 and TRBJ1-1, with a weak D call TRBD1 (5 bases). The CDR3 length is 11 residues. Germline values: CDR1 MDHEN, CDR2 SYDVKM. CDR3 DNA sequence: TGTACCTCAGGGCCTCGTTCTGAAGCTTTCTTT. The encoded protein is CTSGPRSEAFF. Together with reference TRBV28 and TRBJ1-1, the CDR3 gives the full variable domain: DVKVTQSSRYLVKRTGEKVFLECVQDMDHENMFWYRQDPGLGLRLIYFSYDVKMKEKGDIPEGYSVSREKKERFSLILESASTNQTSMYLCTSGPRSEAFFGQGTRLTVV.

Worth noting for this clone: The same CDR3 arises from other DNA sequences in this sample as well. The chain couples TRBV7-2 to TRBJ2-2, with TRBD2 matching 14 bases. The junction had 4 bases not matched to a gene; V was cut back by 5 bases and J by 8 bases. Germline lookup yields CDR1 SGHTA and CDR2 FQGNSA. The CDR3 covers 15 residues. The CDR3 DNA reads TGTGCCAGCAGCCCGGGACTAGCGGGAGCGGGGGAGCTGTTTTTT. Protein: CASSPGLAGAGELFF.

This rearrangement joins TRBV5-1 to TRBJ2-1, with a weak D call TRBD1 (5 bases). Trimming shortened V by 0 bases and J by 9 bases, and 13 bases separated the two germline ends. Germline V gene sequence: CDR1 SGHRS, CDR2 YFSETQ. The CDR3 sequence is 14 residues long. The CDR3 here is CASSLALQGIEQFF. DNA for the CDR3: TGCGCCAGCAGCTTGGCCCTTCAGGGTATTGAGCAGTTCTTC.

The V gene is TRBV5-1, the J gene TRBJ2-7, with D maybe TRBD2 (6 bases). CDR1 SGHRS and CDR2 YFSETQ come from the germline V gene. V was trimmed by 1 base and J by 5 bases, leaving 25 bases between them. This CDR3 spans 18 amino acids. CDR3 loop: CASSLRPRLMGLLDEQYF. CDR3 nucleotide sequence: TGCGCCAGCAGCTTGAGGCCACGTTTGATGGGACTCCTTGACGAGCAGTACTTC.

This clone was found once. The gene calls are TRBV30 and TRBJ2-5, with D uncertain. The V gene's germline CDR1 is GTSNPN and CDR2 SVGIG (reference sequence). Trimming removed 1 base from V and 5 bases from J, with 14 bases in between. CDR3 length: 14 residues. For the CDR3, the DNA is TGTGCCTGGAGTGCACTAAAATTCAGGGAGACCCAGTACTTC. Translating gives CAWSALKFRETQYF.

About this clone itself: The same CDR3 arises from other DNA sequences in this sample as well. The V call is TRBV7-9, the J call TRBJ1-1; no definite D call. CDR3 length: 12 amino acids. Germline CDR1 SEHNR, CDR2 FQNEAQ (reference sequence). Trimming cost V 2 bases and J 4 bases, with 5 bases left between them. The CDR3 DNA is TGTGCCAGCAGCTTAAAAGGCACTGAAGCTTTCTTT. Translated, it gives CASSLKGTEAFF.

J is TRBJ2-1 and V is TRBV6-6, with D possibly matching TRBD2 (5 bases). There are 16 residues in the CDR3. Germline CDR1 is MNHNY and CDR2 is SVGAGI (reference sequence). V lost 7 bases and J lost 2, with 18 bases in between. Here the CDR3 DNA reads TGTGCCAGCACTCCCCTTTGGGGAGATGCCTACAATGAGCAGTTCTTC. It codes for CASTPLWGDAYNEQFF.

The chain employs TRBV28 and TRBJ2-2; 7 nucleotides align to TRBD2. Germline CDR1 and CDR2: MDHEN and SYDVKM. The ends lost 8 bases at V and 9 bases at J; junction bases unmatched: 6. This CDR3 contains 12 residues. CDR3 sequence: CASLTSPRELFF. As DNA, the CDR3 is TGTGCCAGCCTGACTAGCCCGAGGGAGCTGTTTTTT.

J is TRBJ1-1 and V is TRBV19; D is possibly TRBD1 (6 bases). V was shortened by 6 bases and J by 4 bases, with 12 bases between the two germline ends. This CDR3 is 13 amino acids long. The germline V gene has CDR1 LNHDA and CDR2 SQIVND (reference sequence). As DNA, the CDR3 is TGTGCCAGTAGGAACAGGGCCCGCACTGAAGCTTTCTTT. Its translation: CASRNRARTEAFF. Together with reference TRBV19 and TRBJ1-1, the CDR3 gives the full variable domain: DGGITQSPKYLFRKEGQNVTLSCEQNLNHDAMYWYRQDPGQGLRLIYYSQIVNDFQKGDIAEGYSVSREKKESFPLTVTSAQKNPTAFYLCASRNRARTEAFFGQGTRLTVV.

V usage is TRBV5-1 and J usage is TRBJ2-5, with D unclear. The CDR3 has 15 residues. The ends were cut back, 0 bases at V and 5 bases at J, with 14 bases in the middle. Germline loops: CDR1 SGHRS, CDR2 YFSETQ. Here the CDR3 DNA reads TGCGCCAGCAGCTTGGGTATGAGCAGGTCGGAGACCCAGTACTTC. Encoded protein: CASSLGMSRSETQYF.

The CDR3 DNA is TGTGCCAGCAGCTTAGGGTCGGGGATCCCACCCCTCCACTTT. Translating it yields CASSLGSGIPPLHF. The genes are TRBV11-2 and TRBJ1-6; D is unclear. The V end lost 1 base, the J end lost 11 bases, and 12 bases lay between the germline ends. CDR3 size: 14 residues. The V gene's germline CDR1 is SGHAT and CDR2 FQNNGV.

This chain connects TRBV6-1 to TRBJ1-2, with TRBD1 as a possible D gene (6 bases). Trimming shortened V by 0 bases and J by 6 bases, and 17 bases separated the two germline ends. This CDR3 comprises 16 residues. The germline V gene encodes CDR1 MNHNS and CDR2 SASEGT. The CDR3 region is CASSEARGTPVHGYTF. The CDR3 DNA reads TGTGCCAGCAGTGAAGCGCGGGGGACACCCGTACATGGCTACACCTTC.

On this clone: The same CDR3 also results from other DNA sequences found in this sample. The chain has TRBV5-1 and TRBJ2-3, with D hard to call. V shed 1 base and J shed 3 bases, with 6 bases lying between them. CDR3 length: 13 amino acids. The germline gives CDR1 SGHRS, CDR2 YFSETQ. CDR3 sequence reads: CASSLSGTDTQYF. CDR3 DNA sequence: TGCGCCAGCAGCTTGAGTGGGACAGATACGCAGTATTTT.

The chain is built from TRBV5-1 and TRBJ1-4; TRBD1 aligns across 9 bases. Germline CDR1 and CDR2: SGHRS and YFSETQ. This CDR3 has 14 amino acids. V dropped 4 bases and J dropped 7; count of bases not matched to a gene: 5. This CDR3 reads CASSRTGEGEKLFF. The CDR3 DNA reads as TGCGCCAGCAGCCGGACAGGGGAAGGTGAAAAACTGTTTTTT. Supplemented by reference TRBV5-1 and TRBJ1-4, the full variable domain reads KAGVTQTPRYLIKTRGQQVTLSCSPISGHRSVSWYQQTPGQGLQFLFEYFSETQRNKGNFPGRFSGRQFSNSRSEMNVSTLELGDSALYLCASSRTGEGEKLFFGSGTQLSVL.

The V call is TRBV28, the J call TRBJ2-7; TRBD1 aligns across 7 bases. CDR1 and CDR2 (germline): MDHEN, SYDVKM. V dropped 3 bases and J dropped 0; count of bases not matched to a gene: 8. CDR3 length equals 16 residues. The CDR3 DNA follows: TGTGCCAGCAGTTTCCCTCGGACAGGAAGCTCCTACGAGCAGTACTTC. The encoded protein is CASSFPRTGSSYEQYF.

The V gene is TRBV15, the J gene TRBJ2-2; tentative D call: TRBD2 (5 bases). The CDR3 is 18 residues long. Looked up from germline, CDR1 is LNHNV and CDR2 is YYDKDF (reference sequence). The V end was cut by 7 bases, the J end by 0 bases, with 21 bases between. As DNA, the CDR3 is TGTGCCACCAAAGATTTATTAACCGGGAACCCGAACACCGGGGAGCTGTTTTTT. Translation: CATKDLLTGNPNTGELFF.

CDR3 residues: CASSEGQGGQETQYF. DNA for the CDR3: TGTGCCAGCAGTGAGGGACAGGGCGGTCAGGAGACCCAGTACTTC. V is TRBV28 and J is TRBJ2-5, with TRBD1 matching 9 bases. Losses at the gene ends were 5 bases for V and 5 bases for J; bases not matched to a gene: 9. CDR1 MDHEN and CDR2 SYDVKM come from the germline V gene. The CDR3 runs to 15 residues.

The chain is built from TRBV27 and TRBJ2-7; D is tentatively TRBD1 or TRBD2 (6 bases each). Germline CDR1 MNHEY, CDR2 SMNVEV (reference sequence). Trimming shortened V by 8 bases and J by 6 bases, and 17 bases separated the two germline ends. This CDR3 is built from 13 residues. CDR3 in amino acids: CASVAKGGTEQYF. The CDR3 DNA sequence: TGTGCCAGCGTGGCCAAGGGGGGCACCGAGCAGTACTTC.